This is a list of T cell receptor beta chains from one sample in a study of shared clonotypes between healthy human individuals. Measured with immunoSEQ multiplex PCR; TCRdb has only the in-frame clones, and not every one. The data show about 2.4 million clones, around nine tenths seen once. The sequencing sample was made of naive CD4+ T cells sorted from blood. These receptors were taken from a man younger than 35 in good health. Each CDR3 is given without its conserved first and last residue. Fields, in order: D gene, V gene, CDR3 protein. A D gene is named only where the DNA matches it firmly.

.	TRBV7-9	ASSRGQANEKLF
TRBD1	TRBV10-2	ASSSTGGYEQY
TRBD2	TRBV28	ASRPGGDYGQY
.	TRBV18	ASSREYEQY
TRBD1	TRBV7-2	ASSLAGTGSYNEQF
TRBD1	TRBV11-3	ASWADRVIPRNIQY
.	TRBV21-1	ASSKESRQPSPYEQY
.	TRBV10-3	AISQGPGELF
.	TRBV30	AWTAGARGETQY
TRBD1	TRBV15	ATSRGDRGHSGNTIY
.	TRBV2	ASSSMVRGEQY
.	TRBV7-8	ASSPREGVNEKLF
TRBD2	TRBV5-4	ASRSGTSGTISTDTQY
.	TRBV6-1	ASSEGSQPQH
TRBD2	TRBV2	ASRGLTSGSPTDTQY
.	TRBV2	ASLYEEGDSLH
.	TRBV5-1	ASSPQGASNQPQH
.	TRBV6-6	ASSYSGMNTEAF
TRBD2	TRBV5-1	ASSGTSGEISYNEQF
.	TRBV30	AWSVLSTDTQY